One T cell receptor beta chain is described in this entry. Its antigen is still unknown. A single base separates this from a much larger clone, so it may be a read error. The source of the sample is a study of T cell repertoires in cytomegalovirus infection. Findings of the study overall: Clonotype analysis showed dominance of the ex vivo response by HLA-C-restricted CMV-specific TCR beta clonotypes.

The CDR3 is 13 amino acids. The germline V and J ends were trimmed by 0 bases and 5 bases, with 7 bases remaining between them. CDR1 is SGHVS and CDR2 is FNYEAQ in the germline V gene. TCRdb re-derived calls from the reads in MiXCR, one entry per CDR3 protein. The sample has roughly 860,000 distinct CDR3 sequences; 32% are singletons. This sample comprised cultured CD8+ T cells from PBMCs, obtained from culture after CMV antigen stimulation. The TCR was taken from a human donor in good health (CMV status not recorded). Some clones in this sample may be carry-over from other donors' samples. The chain joins TRBV7-6 to TRBJ2-5; D possibly corresponds to TRBD2 (5 bases). The DNA of the CDR3 is TGTGCCAGCAGCTTAGCGCCGGGGGAGACCCAGTACTTC. Amino acid sequence: CASSLAPGETQYF.